This paragraph reports one TCR beta chain. An end of the junction differs from the germline gene, which may be a read error. Clones were sequenced by immunoSEQ multiplex PCR, and TCRdb holds only the in-frame ones, with some missing. The sample records 81,000 or so clones, less than 90% being singletons. The sample is drawn from a study of identifying expanded T cells in peripheral blood. Sequenced material: blood. This sequence originates from a person aged 18 to 75 in good health.

The CDR3 protein is CASSVGRGTDTQYF. The CDR3 nucleotides read TGTGCCAGCAGCGTAGGGAGGGGCACAGATACGCAGTATTTT. The V gene is TRBV13, the J gene TRBJ2-3, with 7 bases that match TRBD2. The germline CDR1 and CDR2 sequences are PRHDT and FYEKMQ (reference sequence). The CDR3 length is 14 residues.